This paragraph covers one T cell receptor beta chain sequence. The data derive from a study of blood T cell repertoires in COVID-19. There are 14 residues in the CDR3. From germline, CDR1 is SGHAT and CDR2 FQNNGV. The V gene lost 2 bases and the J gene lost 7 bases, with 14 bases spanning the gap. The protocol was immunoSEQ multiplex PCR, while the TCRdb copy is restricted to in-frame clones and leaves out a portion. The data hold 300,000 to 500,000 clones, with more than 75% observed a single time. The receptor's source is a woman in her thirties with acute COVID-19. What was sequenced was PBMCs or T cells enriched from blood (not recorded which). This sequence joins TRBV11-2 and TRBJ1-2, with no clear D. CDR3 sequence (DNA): TGTGCCAGCAGCTTACCGATCGGGGAACTTGGCTACACCTTC. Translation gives CASSLPIGELGYTF. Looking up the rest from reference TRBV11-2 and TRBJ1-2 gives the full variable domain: EAGVAQSPRYKIIEKRQSVAFWCNPISGHATLYWYQQILGQGPKLLIQFQNNGVVDDSQLPKDRFSAERLKGVDSTLKIQPAKLEDSAVYLCASSLPIGELGYTFGSGTRLTVV.